These 10 T cell receptor beta chains share one sample of origin, sequenced in a study of T cell responses to AZD1222 COVID-19 vaccine. Here immunoSEQ multiplex PCR was the method, and the copy in TCRdb shows in-frame clones only, minus some. The sample contains some 120,000 clones, 86% of which appear only once. The sample consisted of peripheral blood, taken 28 days after the second AZD1222 dose. The receptor set was obtained from an adult who received the AZD1222 COVID-19 vaccine.

Concerning this clone: One junction end disagrees with the germline gene, perhaps due to a read error. The chain has TRBV9 and TRBJ1-2; TRBD1 is a possible D gene (6 bases). The CDR3 is 12 amino acids. Germline-derived CDR1 and CDR2 are SGDLS and YYNGEE. The CDR3 nucleotides read TGTGCCAGCAGCGTACCGGGACACGGGCTCAGCTTC. Translated, it gives CASSVPGHGLSF.

This clone has only a few counts. The chain couples TRBV19 to TRBJ2-7; 8 bases are shared with TRBD1. After removal of 3 bases from V and 2 bases from J, the junction contained 6 bases not matched to a gene. This CDR3 region has 15 residues. Germline-derived CDR1 and CDR2 are LNHDA and SQIVND (reference sequence). CDR3 bases: TGTGCCAGTAGTATTCAAACAGGGGGTACCTACGAGCAGTACTTC. Residues: CASSIQTGGTYEQYF.

The chain links TRBV29-1 to TRBJ2-1; D ambiguous. In germline, CDR1 is SQVTM, CDR2 ANQGSEA. V lost 4 bases and J 0 bases, leaving 10 bases between the germline ends. The CDR3 has 14 amino acids. The CDR3: CSVGRYSSYNEQFF. The CDR3, as DNA: TGCAGCGTTGGGCGGTACAGCTCCTACAATGAGCAGTTCTTC.

The chain has TRBV5-4 and TRBJ1-5; 7 bases are a match to TRBD1. CDR3 length equals 15 residues. The germline gives CDR1 SGHNT, CDR2 YYREEE (reference sequence). V dropped 0 bases and J dropped 4; count of bases not matched to a gene: 4. The CDR3 DNA reads TGTGCCAGCAGCTTGGGGGGACAGCTAAATCAGCCCCAGCATTTT. This encodes CASSLGGQLNQPQHF.

The V and J genes are TRBV13 and TRBJ1-1; 10 bases are shared with TRBD1. Trimming at V came to 4 bases and at J to 11 bases, leaving 13 bases not matched to a gene. Germline V gene lookup returns CDR1 PRHDT and CDR2 FYEKMQ (reference sequence). The CDR3 runs 15 residues. CDR3 amino acids: CASSSPPGTGVGAFF. CDR3 DNA sequence: TGTGCCAGCAGCTCACCCCCGGGGACAGGGGTAGGGGCTTTCTTT.

The V and J genes are TRBV6-2 or TRBV6-3 and TRBJ2-3, with 9 bases fitting TRBD2. In germline, CDR1 is MNHEY, CDR2 SVGEGT. The CDR3 sequence is 17 residues long. The V gene end was trimmed by 1 base and the J gene end by 3 bases; junction bases not matched to a gene: 8. CDR3 bases: TGTGCCAGCAGTTACTTATTGAGCGGGGGGTCGACAGATACGCAGTATTTT. Protein: CASSYLLSGGSTDTQYF.

Concerning this clone itself: Within the sample, other DNA sequences also encode this same CDR3. The chain has TRBV12-3 or TRBV12-4 and TRBJ1-1; D unclear. Trimming removed 3 bases from V and 4 bases from J, with 6 bases in between. CDR3 length equals 12 residues. Here the CDR3 reads CASSLGSTEAFF. DNA of the CDR3: TGTGCCAGCAGTTTGGGGAGCACTGAAGCTTTCTTT.

The CDR3 region is CASSHGTEQETQYF. CDR3 DNA sequence: TGCGCCAGCAGTCACGGGACAGAACAAGAGACCCAGTACTTC. The chain is built from TRBV10-2 and TRBJ2-5, with 7 positions matching TRBD1. In germline, CDR1 is WSHSY, CDR2 SAAADI. This CDR3 comprises 14 residues. V lost 5 bases, J lost 2 bases, and 5 bases stayed unmatched.

This clone was found a few times. The chain couples TRBV11-2 to TRBJ1-4, with D hard to call. CDR1 is SGHAT, CDR2 FQNNGV, per germline. The CDR3 is 16 residues long. Trimming cost V 5 bases and J 3 bases, with 16 bases left between them. CDR3 in amino acids: CASSLHWVGSNEKLFF. The CDR3 DNA follows: TGTGCCAGCAGCCTCCATTGGGTCGGATCTAATGAAAAACTGTTTTTT. The full variable domain, in which reference TRBV11-2 and TRBJ1-4 provide the parts outside the CDR3, is EAGVAQSPRYKIIEKRQSVAFWCNPISGHATLYWYQQILGQGPKLLIQFQNNGVVDDSQLPKDRFSAERLKGVDSTLKIQPAKLEDSAVYLCASSLHWVGSNEKLFFGSGTQLSVL.

This clone appeared a few times. V is TRBV19 and J is TRBJ1-1; no definite D call. Trimming stripped 7 bases from V and 0 bases from J, with 15 bases between. This CDR3 is built from 15 residues. Germline V lookup: CDR1 LNHDA, CDR2 SQIVND (reference sequence). The CDR3 DNA sequence: TGTGCCAGTAAGGAAGGGCGGCAGATGAACACTGAAGCTTTCTTT. Amino acid sequence: CASKEGRQMNTEAFF.